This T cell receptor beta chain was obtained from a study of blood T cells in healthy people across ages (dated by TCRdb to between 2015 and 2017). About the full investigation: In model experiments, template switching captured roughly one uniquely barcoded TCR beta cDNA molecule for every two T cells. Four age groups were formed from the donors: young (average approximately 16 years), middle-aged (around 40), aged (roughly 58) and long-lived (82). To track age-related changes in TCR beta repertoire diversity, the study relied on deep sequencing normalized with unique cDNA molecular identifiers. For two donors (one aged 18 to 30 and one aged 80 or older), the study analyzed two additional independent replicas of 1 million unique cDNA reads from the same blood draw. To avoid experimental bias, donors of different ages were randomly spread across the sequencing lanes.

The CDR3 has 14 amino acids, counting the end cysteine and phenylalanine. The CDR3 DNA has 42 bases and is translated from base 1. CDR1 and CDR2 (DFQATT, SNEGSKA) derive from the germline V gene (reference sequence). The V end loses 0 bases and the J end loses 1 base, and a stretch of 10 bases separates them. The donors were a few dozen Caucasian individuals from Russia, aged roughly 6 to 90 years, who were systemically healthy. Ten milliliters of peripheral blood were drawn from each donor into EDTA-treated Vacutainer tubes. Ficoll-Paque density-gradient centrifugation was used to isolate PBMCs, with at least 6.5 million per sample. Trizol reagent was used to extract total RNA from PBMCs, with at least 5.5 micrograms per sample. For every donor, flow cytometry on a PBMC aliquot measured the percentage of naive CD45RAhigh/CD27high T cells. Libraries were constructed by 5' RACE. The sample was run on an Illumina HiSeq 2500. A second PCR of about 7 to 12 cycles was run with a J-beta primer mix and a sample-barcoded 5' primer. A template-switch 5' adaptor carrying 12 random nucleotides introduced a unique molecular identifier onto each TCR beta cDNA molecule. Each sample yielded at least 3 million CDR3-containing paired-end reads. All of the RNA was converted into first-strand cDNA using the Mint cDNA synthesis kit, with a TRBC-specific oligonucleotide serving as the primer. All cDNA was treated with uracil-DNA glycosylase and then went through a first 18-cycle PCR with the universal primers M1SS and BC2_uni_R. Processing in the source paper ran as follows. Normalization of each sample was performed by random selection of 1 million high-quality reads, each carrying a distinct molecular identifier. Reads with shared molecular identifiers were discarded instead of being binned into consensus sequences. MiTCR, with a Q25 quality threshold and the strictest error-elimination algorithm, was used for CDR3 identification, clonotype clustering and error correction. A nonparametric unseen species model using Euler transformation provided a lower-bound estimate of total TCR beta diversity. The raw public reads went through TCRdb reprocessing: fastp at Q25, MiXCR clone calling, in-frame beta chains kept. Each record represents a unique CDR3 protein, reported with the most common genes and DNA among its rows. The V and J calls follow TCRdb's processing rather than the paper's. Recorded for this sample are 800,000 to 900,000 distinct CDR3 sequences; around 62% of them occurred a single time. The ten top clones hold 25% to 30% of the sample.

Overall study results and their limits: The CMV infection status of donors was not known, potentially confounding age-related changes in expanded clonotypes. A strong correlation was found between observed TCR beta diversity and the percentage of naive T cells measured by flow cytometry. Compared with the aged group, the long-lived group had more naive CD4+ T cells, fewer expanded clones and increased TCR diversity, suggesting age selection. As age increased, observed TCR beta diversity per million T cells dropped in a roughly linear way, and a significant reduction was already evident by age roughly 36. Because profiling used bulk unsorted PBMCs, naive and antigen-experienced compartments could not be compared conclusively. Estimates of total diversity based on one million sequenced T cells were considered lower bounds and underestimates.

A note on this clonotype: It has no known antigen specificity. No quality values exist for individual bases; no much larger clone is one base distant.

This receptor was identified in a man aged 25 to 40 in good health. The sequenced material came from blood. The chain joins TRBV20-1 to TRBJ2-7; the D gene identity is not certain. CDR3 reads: CSARDHLGSYEQYF. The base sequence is TGCAGTGCTAGAGATCATTTAGGATCCTACGAGCAGTACTTC.